The present TCR beta chain was sequenced within a study of long-term antiretroviral therapy in people with HIV. The CDR3 consists of 14 residues. CDR1 is SQVTM and CDR2 is ANQGSEA in the germline V gene. Trimming shortened V by 6 bases and J by 0 bases, and 14 bases separated the two germline ends. They ran version v3.0 of the immunoSEQ assay at survey level. Some clones are missing from TCRdb's copy, which holds only in-frame ones; the method was immunoSEQ multiplex PCR. Among about 37,000 clones, 80% to 85% were seen once, and the ten largest hold 6.2%. The receptor's source is a man between 18 and 35 years old with HIV. The sample was unsorted PBMCs, taken 1 year after starting antiretroviral therapy. J is TRBJ1-1 and V is TRBV29-1; D ambiguous. The chain's CDR3 is CSVAQTSMNTEAFF. The CDR3 region has the DNA TGCAGCGTGGCCCAGACATCGATGAACACTGAAGCTTTCTTT.